This T cell receptor beta chain was observed in a study of T cells in Graves' hyperthyroidism and ophthalmopathy. Graves' hyperthyroidism qualified as stable when ophthalmopathy did not progress within 18 months. Patients showing uncontrolled infection, other autoimmune disease, pregnancy or lactation were ineligible. Overall study findings and caveats: Most thyroid-expanded clonotypes above 0.001 were also found in blood. Model predictions of ophthalmopathy came a median around 6.5 months before onset.

RNA transcripts gave rise to amplified TCR beta CDR3 regions. TCR CDR3 underwent first-round RT-PCR with the HTBI primer set. TCRdb re-analysed the multiplex PCR reads in MiXCR, keeping a single row per CDR3 protein. The profile shows some 50,000 distinct CDR3 sequences, 54% of them singletons. About this clonotype itself: Its antigen is not identified. No conserved phenylalanine or tryptophan ends this CDR3, so it is likely a read error.

J was trimmed by 5 bases and V by 6 bases; bases with no gene match: 4. The CDR3 covers 14 residues. The germline V gene encodes CDR1 SGHTA and CDR2 FQGTGA. The sequence came from a man between 18 and 35 years old with Graves' hyperthyroidism. Sequencing used peripheral blood or thyroid tissue (not recorded which). The chain carries TRBV7-3 and TRBJ2-2; 9 positions agree with TRBD1. The CDR3 DNA reads TGTGCCAGCAGACGGGACAGGGCTACCGGGGAGCTGTTTTCT. Its protein product is CASRRDRATGELFS.